Listed below are T cell receptor beta chains from one sample, sequenced in a study of blood T cell repertoires in COVID-19. Clones were sequenced by immunoSEQ multiplex PCR, and TCRdb holds only the in-frame ones, with some missing. The data contain hundreds of thousands of clones, 86% of them singletons. Sequenced material: peripheral blood. Receptors originate from a woman between 25 and 40 years old with active or convalescent COVID-19. The CDR3 runs from the conserved cysteine through the conserved F or W. The D gene is left open where the match is weak. Size is omitted from some rows. Given values are once, few, many or a class for expanded clones.

CASSLGTANYYGYTF | TGTGCCAGCAGCCTCGGGACAGCGAACTACTATGGCTACACCTTC | TRBD1 | TRBJ1-2 | - | TRBV5-8
CASSDGQGVFEQYF | TGCGCCAGCAGCGACGGACAGGGGGTATTCGAGCAGTACTTC | TRBD1 | TRBJ2-7 | - | TRBV5-1
CASSLSRSRGETQYF | TGCGCCAGCAGCTTGTCGCGGTCACGGGGGGAGACCCAGTACTTC | - | TRBJ2-5 | - | TRBV5-1
CASNPDGGGNTEAFF | TGTGCCAGCAATCCAGATGGCGGGGGCAACACTGAAGCTTTCTTT | - | TRBJ1-1 | - | TRBV5-4
CAISESDRDYYGYTF | TGTGCCATCAGTGAGTCGGACAGGGATTATTATGGCTACACCTTC | TRBD1 | TRBJ1-2 | - | TRBV10-3
CASSISSGLNQPQHF | TGTGCCAGTAGTATCAGTTCAGGGCTCAATCAGCCCCAGCATTTT | - | TRBJ1-5 | - | TRBV19
CASRLQGSNYGYTF | TGTGCCAGCAGATTACAGGGATCCAACTATGGCTACACCTTC | - | TRBJ1-2 | once | TRBV6-5
CASSQADIHYEQYF | TGTGCCAGCAGCCAAGCGGACATACACTACGAGCAGTACTTC | - | TRBJ2-7 | - | TRBV3-1/TRBV3-2
CASSEQGNSPLHF | TGTGCCAGCAGTGAACAGGGTAATTCACCCCTCCACTTT | - | TRBJ1-6 | - | TRBV6-1
CASSQAAGVGETQYF | TGTGCCAGCAGCCAAGCGGCGGGGGTGGGTGAGACCCAGTACTTC | TRBD2 | TRBJ2-5 | - | TRBV3-1/TRBV3-2
CASSLAREETQYF | TGTGCCAGCAGCTTAGCCAGGGAAGAGACCCAGTACTTC | - | TRBJ2-5 | - | TRBV7-8
CASREKQGSDQPQHF | TGTGCCAGCAGGGAAAAACAGGGGTCCGATCAGCCCCAGCATTTT | TRBD1 | TRBJ1-5 | few | TRBV2
CAISRTGGKYGYTF | TGTGCCATCAGCCGGACAGGGGGCAAATATGGCTACACCTTC | TRBD1 | TRBJ1-2 | - | TRBV10-3
CASSLGWYRSGTYNEQFF | TGTGCCAGCAGCTTAGGATGGTACAGGAGCGGGACCTACAATGAGCAGTTCTTC | TRBD2 | TRBJ2-1 | - | TRBV11-3
CASSYGTAGPIYEQYF | TGTGCCAGCAGCTATGGGACAGCCGGGCCAATTTACGAGCAGTACTTC | TRBD1 | TRBJ2-7 | few | TRBV7-6
CASSQGDAGEVYEQYF | TGTGCCAGCAGCCAAGGAGACGCGGGAGAGGTCTACGAGCAGTACTTC | TRBD2 | TRBJ2-7 | - | TRBV3-1/TRBV3-2
CASSTDRGGYGYTF | TGTGCCAGTAGTACGGACAGGGGTGGCTATGGCTACACCTTC | TRBD1 | TRBJ1-2 | - | TRBV19
CASREGQGATKAFF | TGTGCCAGTAGAGAGGGACAGGGGGCTACTAAAGCTTTCTTT | TRBD1 | TRBJ1-1 | - | TRBV19
CASNGQRGSPLHF | TGCGCCAGCAACGGACAGCGGGGGTCACCCCTCCACTTT | - | TRBJ1-6 | - | TRBV10-1
CASSYLGTYYGYTF | TGTGCCAGCAGTTACTTGGGCACCTACTATGGCTACACCTTC | - | TRBJ1-2 | - | TRBV6-2/TRBV6-3
CSVDVAGTQDF | TGCAGCGTTGACGTAGCGGGGACTCAAGATTTT | TRBD2 | TRBJ2-3 | - | TRBV29-1
CASSSAGSGKNIQYF | TGTGCCAGTAGTTCGGCGGGATCAGGCAAAAACATTCAGTACTTC | - | TRBJ2-4 | - | TRBV19
CASSPLRDRGGEQYF | TGTGCCAGCAGCCCCCTCCGGGACAGGGGAGGCGAGCAGTACTTC | TRBD1 | TRBJ2-7 | - | TRBV3-1/TRBV3-2
CASGDRPNEKLFF | TGTGCCAGCGGGGACAGACCTAATGAAAAACTGTTTTTT | TRBD1 | TRBJ1-4 | - | TRBV27
CATSSPENRGFETQYF | TGTGCCACCAGCAGCCCGGAAAACAGGGGGTTTGAGACCCAGTACTTC | TRBD1 | TRBJ2-5 | - | TRBV15
CASGPQDRGGYTF | TGTGCTAGTGGTCCCCAGGACAGAGGCGGCTACACCTTC | - | TRBJ1-2 | many | TRBV12-5
CSVETDYNEKLFF | TGCAGCGTCGAGACGGACTATAATGAAAAACTGTTTTTT | - | TRBJ1-4 | - | TRBV29-1
CASSPPTTGAYYGYTF | TGTGCCAGCAGCCCCCCCACTACGGGTGCTTATTATGGCTACACCTTC | - | TRBJ1-2 | - | TRBV7-8
CASSSSNQAETQYF | TGCGCCAGCAGCTCATCAAATCAAGCGGAGACCCAGTACTTC | - | TRBJ2-5 | - | TRBV5-1
CASSVLAGGQGNEQFF | TGTGCCAGCAGCGTCCTAGCGGGAGGGCAGGGGAATGAGCAGTTCTTC | TRBD2 | TRBJ2-1 | - | TRBV9
CASSTREGVSRNIQYF | TGTGCCAGTAGTACGCGGGAGGGGGTGTCGCGGAACATTCAGTACTTC | TRBD2 | TRBJ2-4 | - | TRBV19
CASSVNGGNEKLFF | TGTGCCAGCAGTGTCAACGGGGGTAATGAAAAACTGTTTTTT | - | TRBJ1-4 | - | TRBV2
CASSDRPSGANNEQFF | TGTGCCAGCAGTGATAGGCCTAGCGGGGCGAACAATGAGCAGTTCTTC | TRBD2 | TRBJ2-1 | - | TRBV25-1
CASRAQGHTEAFF | TGTGCCAGCAGGGCCCAGGGGCACACTGAAGCTTTCTTT | - | TRBJ1-1 | - | TRBV6-5
CASSLDVLAVYNEQFF | TGTGCCAGCAGCTTAGATGTACTAGCGGTCTACAATGAGCAGTTCTTC | TRBD2 | TRBJ2-1 | - | TRBV11-2
CASSQRTGGVEPLHF | TGTGCCAGCAGCCAAAGGACAGGGGGCGTCGAACCCCTCCACTTT | TRBD1 | TRBJ1-6 | few | TRBV5-4
CASSPGGPSSYEQYF | TGTGCCAGCAGTCCGGGAGGGCCGAGCTCCTACGAGCAGTACTTC | TRBD2 | TRBJ2-7 | - | TRBV11-2
CASTARPVPGAFF | TGTGCCAGCACCGCCCGGCCGGTCCCAGGAGCTTTCTTT | - | TRBJ1-1 | - | TRBV6-5
CASTPTQGSHTEAFF | TGTGCCAGTACCCCTACCCAGGGCAGCCACACTGAAGCTTTCTTT | - | TRBJ1-1 | - | TRBV19
CAIKSGTGGKGSTEAFF | TGTGCCATCAAGAGTGGGACAGGGGGTAAAGGGAGCACTGAAGCTTTCTTT | TRBD1 | TRBJ1-1 | - | TRBV10-3
CASSEAGKTEAFF | TGTGCCAGCAGTGAAGCCGGGAAAACTGAAGCTTTCTTT | - | TRBJ1-1 | - | TRBV25-1
CASSQAGVGRYNEQFF | TGTGCCAGCAGCCAAGCGGGGGTAGGGAGGTACAATGAGCAGTTCTTC | - | TRBJ2-1 | - | TRBV3-1/TRBV3-2
CASSDRTSGGNTQYF | TGTGCCAGCAGCGACCGGACTAGCGGGGGGAATACGCAGTATTTT | TRBD2 | TRBJ2-3 | - | TRBV5-6
CASSEQGGNQPQHF | TGCGCCAGCAGTGAGCAGGGAGGGAATCAGCCCCAGCATTTT | - | TRBJ1-5 | - | TRBV10-2
CASSLGGPTDTQYF | TGTGCCAGCAGCTTAGGAGGGCCCACAGATACGCAGTATTTT | - | TRBJ2-3 | few | TRBV7-8
CASSRTSGSYNEQFF | TGTGCCAGCAGCCGGACTAGCGGGAGTTACAATGAGCAGTTCTTC | TRBD2 | TRBJ2-1 | - | TRBV11-2
CASSYTGGGNTEAFF | TGTGCCAGCAGCTACACAGGGGGTGGGAACACTGAAGCTTTCTTT | TRBD1 | TRBJ1-1 | - | TRBV11-2
CASSIGLAGAGELFF | TGCGCCAGCAGCATCGGACTAGCGGGAGCTGGGGAGCTGTTTTTT | TRBD2 | TRBJ2-2 | - | TRBV5-1
CASRRKNGGTDTQYF | TGTGCCAGCCGAAGAAAGAACGGGGGTACAGATACGCAGTATTTT | - | TRBJ2-3 | - | TRBV25-1
CASRTVYEQYF | TGTGCCAGCAGGACAGTCTACGAGCAGTACTTC | - | TRBJ2-7 | - | TRBV11-3
CASSVGGPASSYNSPLHF | TGTGCCAGCAGCGTAGGGGGCCCAGCGAGCTCCTATAATTCACCCCTCCACTTT | - | TRBJ1-6 | - | TRBV9
CAWSLSNRGTYEQYF | TGTGCCTGGAGCCTCAGTAACAGGGGGACCTACGAGCAGTACTTC | TRBD1 | TRBJ2-7 | few | TRBV30
CAISESGGISASEAFF | TGTGCCATCAGTGAGTCTGGGGGGATTTCGGCAAGTGAAGCTTTCTTT | - | TRBJ1-1 | - | TRBV10-3
CASSLGQWYEQYF | TGTGCCAGCAGCCTTGGACAGTGGTACGAGCAGTACTTC | - | TRBJ2-7 | - | TRBV11-2
CASTTGYTEAFF | TGTGCCAGTACTACGGGTTACACTGAAGCTTTCTTT | - | TRBJ1-1 | - | TRBV19